The 9 T cell receptor beta chains presented below share a single source sample, sequenced in a study of T cell responses to AZD1222 COVID-19 vaccine (dated by TCRdb to about 2021). The method was the immunoSEQ multiplex PCR assay. The table was pulled from immuneACCESS by TCRdb, which kept in-frame rearrangements only. Such tables lose some clones; where checked, under half of the loss comes from unresolved V genes, and the rest has no known cause. In all, the sample holds approximately 98,000 clones, and roughly 89% of those were seen once. Together, the top ten hold around 3.3% of the sample. Sample time point, as interpreted from the label and publication: baseline before first vaccination. The treatment or condition label, read with the paper, signifies: meningococcal conjugate vaccine given as trial control. The material was peripheral blood, obtained on day 0 of MenACWY control vaccination. The receptors come from an adult in good health.

V and J are TRBV10-3 and TRBJ1-1, with 9 bases that match TRBD1. The length of the CDR3 is 14 residues. J gave up 5 bases and V 6 bases, and 7 bases lay outside the gene matches. Germline V gives CDR1 ENHRY, CDR2 SYGVKD. CDR3 residues: CAIREQGAWTEAFF. CDR3 nucleotide sequence: TGTGCCATCAGAGAACAGGGGGCTTGGACTGAAGCTTTCTTT.

There are a few counts of this clone. The gene calls are TRBV18 and TRBJ1-3; D is possibly TRBD1 (5 bases). Germline V gives CDR1 KGHSH, CDR2 LQKENI. This CDR3 spans 18 amino acids. Trimming removed 2 bases at V and 0 bases at J, with 17 bases between. This CDR3 reads CASSPGPLGGASGNTIYF. In DNA form, the CDR3 reads TGTGCCAGCTCACCAGGCCCTTTGGGCGGGGCCTCTGGAAACACCATATATTTT.

CDR3 sequence reads: CASRPGGTYNEQFF. The CDR3 coding sequence is TGTGCCAGCAGGCCAGGCGGTACATACAATGAGCAGTTCTTC. The chain carries TRBV7-2 and TRBJ2-1; unclear D gene. Trimming removed 6 bases from V and 4 bases from J, with 13 bases in between. The germline gives CDR1 SGHTA, CDR2 FQGNSA. The CDR3 extends over 14 amino acids.

This clone was counted only a few times. This rearrangement joins TRBV10-2 to TRBJ2-7, with 9 bases aligning to TRBD2. Losses at the gene ends were 6 bases for V and 6 bases for J; bases not matched to a gene: 15. This CDR3 has 16 amino acids. Germline V CDR1 and CDR2: WSHSY, SAAADI. The CDR3 DNA follows: TGCGCCAGCAGGGATCTTGCGGGACTAGCTTCATCCGAGCAGTACTTC. Its protein product is CASRDLAGLASSEQYF.

This chain joins TRBV27 and TRBJ1-1; 7 bases align to TRBD1. Germline V gene sequence: CDR1 MNHEY, CDR2 SMNVEV (reference sequence). With V trimmed by 5 bases and J by 0 bases, 9 bases remained unmatched. The CDR3 has 16 residues. CDR3 sequence reads: CASSPPRQGMNTEAFF. The CDR3 bases are TGTGCCAGCAGTCCACCCCGACAGGGAATGAACACTGAAGCTTTCTTT.

DNA of the CDR3: TGTGCCAGCAGTTTGGTACAGGGGAACACTGAAGCTTTCTTT. Its protein is CASSLVQGNTEAFF. The chain combines TRBV28 with TRBJ1-1; D possibly corresponds to TRBD1 (6 bases). This CDR3 has 14 residues. Germline V lookup: CDR1 MDHEN, CDR2 SYDVKM. Trimming cost V 3 bases and J 1 base, with 9 bases left between them.

The chain links TRBV25-1 to TRBJ1-2; a weak D match, TRBD1 (6 bases). Germline lookup yields CDR1 MGHDK and CDR2 SYGVNS. V was shortened by 1 base and J by 5 bases, with 14 bases between the two germline ends. This CDR3 comprises 15 residues. The CDR3 sequence: CASSEWSGETYGYTF. In nucleotides, the CDR3 is TGTGCCAGCAGTGAATGGTCAGGGGAAACATATGGCTACACCTTC.

A few counts support this clone. The chain recombines TRBV27 with TRBJ2-7, with 10 bases that match TRBD1. V lost 0 bases to trimming and J lost 0 bases; unmatched junction nucleotides: 5. CDR3 length: 17 amino acids. Per germline, CDR1 MNHEY and CDR2 SMNVEV (reference sequence). CDR3 DNA: TGTGCCAGCAGTTTATCTTTTCGGGACAGGGGCTCCTACGAGCAGTACTTC. It is translated as CASSLSFRDRGSYEQYF.

In nucleotides, the CDR3 is TGTGCCAGCAGCTTAGGTGAAGAGGAGGGAAAACTGTTTTTT. Translated, it gives CASSLGEEEGKLFF. This sequence joins TRBV7-9 and TRBJ1-4, with D hard to call. CDR1 and CDR2 from the germline V gene are SEHNR and FQNEAQ (reference sequence). The CDR3 is 14 amino acids. V was shortened by 1 base and J by 10 bases, with 13 bases between the two germline ends. Full variable domain (rest looked up from reference TRBV7-9 and TRBJ1-4): DTGVSQNPRHKITKRGQNVTFRCDPISEHNRLYWYRQTLGQGPEFLTYFQNEAQLEKSRLLSDRFSAERPKGSFSTLEIQRTEQGDSAMYLCASSLGEEEGKLFFGSGTQLSVL.